This TCR beta chain comes out of a study of beta chain features in type 1 diabetes listed by TCRdb under 2018. Context from the whole study: Patients and healthy donors did not differ in mean age, gender distribution, total cell number or subset yield. A total of about 100 million sorted cells were examined across all samples, and RNA yield correlated strongly with the number of cells per subset. The study compared the TCRB repertoires of sorted circulating CD4+ T cell subsets in recently diagnosed type 1 diabetes patients with those in matched healthy donors. Regulatory and stem cell-like memory subsets were isolated from only 8 patients and 8 healthy donors, whereas naive and central memory subsets came from all 28 donors.

The sample holds a few counts of this clone. What this receptor recognizes is not known. No much larger clone is present one base from it, and per-base qualities are unavailable. All of the isolated RNA was reverse transcribed with the High Capacity cDNA Reverse Transcription Kit, so expressed TCRB transcripts were sequenced. Deep immunoSEQ sequencing was applied to naive, central memory and regulatory T cell samples, giving an average of about 3.6 million total reads per sample. After sorted cells were lysed in RLT buffer, RNA was extracted with DNase-treated RNeasy Micro or Mini kits, with the choice depending on cell number. To prevent cross-contamination, every cell subset was processed on its own, while patient and healthy donor samples were processed together. Using the immunoSEQ multiplex PCR, TCRB sequences were amplified from cDNA into 87-bp fragments spanning the CDR3 region. Sequencing of the amplicons was performed on the Illumina HiSeq platform. Per the original workflow: Synthetic template baselines were used to correct PCR bias computationally, reads within Hamming distance 2 were collapsed, and singletons that could not be merged were discarded. Reads were aligned against IMGT so that V, D and J genes, CDR3 length and insertions or deletions at six rearrangement sites could be assigned. Within each subset, clonotype counts were normalized to the number of sorted cells before true diversity and Gini coefficients were calculated with the tcR R package. The overlap coefficient, calculated on TCRB nucleotide sequences, was used to quantify repertoire sharing. Out-of-frame TCRB sequences from naive cells were analyzed to stand in for the pre-selection repertoire. TCRdb obtained this table from immuneACCESS and retained in-frame rearrangements with V and J assigned. These tables miss some clones; where compared with another copy, unresolved V genes account for less than half of the shortfall, and the remainder is unexplained. V, J and clone size are taken as reported in that table, and D and trimming were inferred from the DNA itself. This sample has 860,000 or so clones in its table, and roughly a sixth of those were observed once. The ten largest make up 0.02% to 0.03% of the sample.

Each donor gave one peripheral blood draw, approximately 100 mL on average, collected into heparinised tubes. A BD FACSAria II and a panel including CD45RO, CCR7, CD25, CD127, CD95 and CD27 were used to sort naive, central memory, regulatory and stem cell-like memory CD4+ T cells. Purity was above 95% for every sorted population. PBMCs were isolated right away by Lymphoprep density gradient centrifugation and were stained directly, without culture. So that batch effects would be minimized, each experiment stained and sorted samples in pairs, pairing one healthy donor with one patient. The CDR3 starts with the cysteine, ends with the phenylalanine, and has 13 residues. CDR3 DNA is the only sequence kept; it has 39 bases, read in frame from the first base. The germline V gene provides CDR1 SGDLS and CDR2 YYNGEE. V lost 2 bases and J lost 4 bases; the stretch between them is 9 bases long. Findings and caveats that apply to the study as a whole: Type 1 diabetes patients showed a moderate but significant shortening of TCRB CDR3 length in all four CD4+ subsets. Naive, central memory and regulatory TCRB repertoires appeared to be more similar among patients than among healthy donors. Shorter templates might be favored by PCR, yet because patient and control samples were amplified and corrected together, any such skew would affect both groups equally. At VDJ recombination sites, type 1 diabetes patients had fewer insertions and more deleted nucleotides, which implies abnormalities in thymic rearrangement. Because cDNA was sequenced instead of genomic DNA, activated cells with high expression could be over-represented, although the groups did not differ in activation or CD3 levels. HLA sub-analyses involved small numbers of individuals, so any influence of HLA type on TCRB rearrangement remained unresolved.

The sequencing sample was made of naive CD4+ T cells from blood. The sample's cell subset or site label, decoded: true naive CD4+ T cells. The chain was built from TRBV9 and TRBJ1-2; no D segment can be confidently identified. This TCR derives from a woman between 18 and 29 years old in good health. The DNA sequence follows: TGTGCCAGCAGCGTGTACAATGGCTATGGCTACACCTTC. It translates as CASSVYNGYGYTF. With the rest looked up from the reference TRBV9 and TRBJ1-2 genes rather than sequenced, the full variable domain is DSGVTQTPKHLITATGQRVTLRCSPRSGDLSVYWYQQSLDQGLQFLIQYYNGEERAKGNILERFSAQQFPDLHSELNLSSLELGDSALYFCASSVYNGYGYTFGSGTRLTVV.